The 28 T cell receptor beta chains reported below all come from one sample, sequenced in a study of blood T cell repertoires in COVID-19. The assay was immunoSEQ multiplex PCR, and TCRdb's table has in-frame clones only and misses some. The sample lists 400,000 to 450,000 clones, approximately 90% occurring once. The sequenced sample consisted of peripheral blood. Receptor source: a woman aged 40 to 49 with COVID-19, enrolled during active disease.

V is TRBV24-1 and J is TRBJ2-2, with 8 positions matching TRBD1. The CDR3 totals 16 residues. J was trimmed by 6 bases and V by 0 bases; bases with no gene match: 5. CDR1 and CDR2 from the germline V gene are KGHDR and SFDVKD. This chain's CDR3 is CATSDLGQGGAGELFF. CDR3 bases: TGTGCCACCAGTGATTTGGGACAGGGAGGCGCCGGGGAGCTGTTTTTT.

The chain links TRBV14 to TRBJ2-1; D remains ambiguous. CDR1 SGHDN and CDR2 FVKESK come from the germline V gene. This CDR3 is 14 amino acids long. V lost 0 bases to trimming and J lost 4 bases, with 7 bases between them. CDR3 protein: CASSQEGEYNEQFF. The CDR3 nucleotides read TGTGCCAGCAGCCAAGAGGGCGAATACAATGAGCAGTTCTTC.

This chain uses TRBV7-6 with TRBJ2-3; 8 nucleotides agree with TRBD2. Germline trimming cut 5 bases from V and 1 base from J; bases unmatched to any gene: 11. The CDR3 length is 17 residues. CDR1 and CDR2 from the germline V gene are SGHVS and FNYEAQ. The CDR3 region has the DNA TGTGCCAGCAGCCACCCGGGGGGGCGATCGGGCACAGATACGCAGTATTTT. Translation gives CASSHPGGRSGTDTQYF.

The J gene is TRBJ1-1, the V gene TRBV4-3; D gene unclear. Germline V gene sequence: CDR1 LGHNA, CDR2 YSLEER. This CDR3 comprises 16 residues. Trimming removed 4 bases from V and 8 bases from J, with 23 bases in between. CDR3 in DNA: TGCGCCAGCAGCCGCGGAGGGCGGCCGGAGGGCAGAGAAGCTTTCTTT. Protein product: CASSRGGRPEGREAFF.

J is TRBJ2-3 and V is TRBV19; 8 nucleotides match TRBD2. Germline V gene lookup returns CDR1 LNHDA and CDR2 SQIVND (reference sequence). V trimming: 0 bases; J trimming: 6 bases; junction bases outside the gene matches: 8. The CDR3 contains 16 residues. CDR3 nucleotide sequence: TGTGCCAGTAGTATAGAGACTAGCGCGAACCGGGATACGCAGTATTTT. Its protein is CASSIETSANRDTQYF.

The CDR3 loop reads CATLLAGGTGELFF. Here the CDR3 DNA reads TGTGCCACCCTACTAGCGGGAGGTACCGGGGAGCTGTTTTTT. This sequence joins TRBV19 and TRBJ2-2; 12 bases agree with TRBD2. Germline loops: CDR1 LNHDA, CDR2 SQIVND (reference sequence). Trimming at V came to 10 bases and at J to 5 bases, leaving 5 bases not matched to a gene. This CDR3 region has 14 residues.

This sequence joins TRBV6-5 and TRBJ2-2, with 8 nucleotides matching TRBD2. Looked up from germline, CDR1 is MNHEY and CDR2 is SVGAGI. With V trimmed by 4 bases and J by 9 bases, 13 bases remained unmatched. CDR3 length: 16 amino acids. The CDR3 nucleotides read TGTGCCAGCAGTTCAGAGGGGTCCGGGAGGGTCCGGGAGCTGTTTTTT. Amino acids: CASSSEGSGRVRELFF.

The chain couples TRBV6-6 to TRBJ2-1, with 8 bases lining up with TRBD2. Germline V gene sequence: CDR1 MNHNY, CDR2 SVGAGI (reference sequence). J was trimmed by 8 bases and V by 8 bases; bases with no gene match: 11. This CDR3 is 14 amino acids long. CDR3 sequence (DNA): TGTGCCAGCGCCGGCGGGCTAGCGGGTGATGAGCAGTTCTTC. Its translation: CASAGGLAGDEQFF.

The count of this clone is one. The CDR3 loop is CASSQEGGDSTGELFF. The CDR3 DNA reads as TGCGCCAGCAGCCAAGAAGGAGGGGACAGCACCGGGGAGCTGTTTTTT. The rearrangement joins TRBV4-3 to TRBJ2-2; D perhaps matches TRBD1 (7 bases). Germline values: CDR1 LGHNA, CDR2 YSLEER. The CDR3 loop spans 16 amino acids. V was pared by 0 bases and J by 4 bases, with 12 bases between.

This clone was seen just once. In DNA form, the CDR3 reads TGTGCCAGCAGCGCGATGGGGCTAGCGGGGTACGAGCAGTACTTC. Encoded protein: CASSAMGLAGYEQYF. V usage is TRBV9 and J usage is TRBJ2-7; 9 bases match TRBD2. V trimming: 3 bases; J trimming: 4 bases; junction bases outside the gene matches: 8. The CDR3 extends over 15 amino acids. From germline, CDR1 is SGDLS and CDR2 YYNGEE.

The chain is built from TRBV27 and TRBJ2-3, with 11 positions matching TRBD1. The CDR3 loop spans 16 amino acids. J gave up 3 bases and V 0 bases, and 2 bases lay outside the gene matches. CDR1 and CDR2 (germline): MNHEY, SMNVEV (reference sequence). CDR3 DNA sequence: TGTGCCAGCAGTTTATCTGGGGACAGGGGGACAGATACGCAGTATTTT. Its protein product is CASSLSGDRGTDTQYF.

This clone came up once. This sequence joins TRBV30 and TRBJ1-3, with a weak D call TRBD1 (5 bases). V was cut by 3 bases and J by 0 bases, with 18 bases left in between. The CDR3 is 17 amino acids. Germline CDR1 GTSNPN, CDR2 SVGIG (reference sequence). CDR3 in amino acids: CAWRGGRAVSSGNTIYF. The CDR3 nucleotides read TGTGCCTGGAGGGGGGGGAGAGCGGTGAGCTCTGGAAACACCATATATTTT.

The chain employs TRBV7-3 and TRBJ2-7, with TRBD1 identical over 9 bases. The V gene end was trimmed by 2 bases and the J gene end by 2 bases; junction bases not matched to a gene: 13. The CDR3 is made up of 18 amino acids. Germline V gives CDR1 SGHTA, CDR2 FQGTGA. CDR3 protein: CASSLAHSQGAGTYEQYF. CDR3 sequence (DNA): TGTGCCAGCAGCTTAGCTCATTCACAGGGGGCTGGTACCTACGAGCAGTACTTC.

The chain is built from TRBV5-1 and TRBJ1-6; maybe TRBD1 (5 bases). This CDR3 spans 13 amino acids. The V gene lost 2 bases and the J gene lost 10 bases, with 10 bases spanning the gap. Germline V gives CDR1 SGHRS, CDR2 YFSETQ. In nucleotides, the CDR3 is TGCGCCAGCAGCTTTGGGGGAGGCTCACCCCTCCACTTT. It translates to CASSFGGGSPLHF.

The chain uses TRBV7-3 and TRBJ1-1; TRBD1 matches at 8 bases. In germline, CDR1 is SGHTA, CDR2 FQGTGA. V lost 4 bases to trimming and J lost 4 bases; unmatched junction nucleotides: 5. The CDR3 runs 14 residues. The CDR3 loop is CASSSDRAGTEAFF. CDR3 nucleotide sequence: TGTGCCAGCAGCTCGGACAGGGCAGGCACTGAAGCTTTCTTT.

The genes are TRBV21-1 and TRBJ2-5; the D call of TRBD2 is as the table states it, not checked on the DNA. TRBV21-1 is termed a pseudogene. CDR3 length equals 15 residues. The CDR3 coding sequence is TGTGCCAGCAGCCCCCCAACTAGATACCAAGAGACCCAGTACTTC. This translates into CASSPPTRYQETQYF.

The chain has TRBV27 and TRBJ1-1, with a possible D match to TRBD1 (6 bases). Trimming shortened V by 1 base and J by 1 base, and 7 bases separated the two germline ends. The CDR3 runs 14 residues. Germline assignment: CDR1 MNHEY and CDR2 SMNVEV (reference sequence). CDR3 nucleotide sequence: TGTGCCAGCAGTTTATTGGGACAGAACACTGAAGCTTTCTTT. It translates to CASSLLGQNTEAFF.

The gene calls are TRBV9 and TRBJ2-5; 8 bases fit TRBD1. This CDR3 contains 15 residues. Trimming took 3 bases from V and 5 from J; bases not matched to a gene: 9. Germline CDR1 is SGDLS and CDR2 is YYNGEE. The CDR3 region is CASSAIQGAWETQYF. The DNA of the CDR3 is TGTGCCAGCAGCGCCATTCAGGGGGCTTGGGAGACCCAGTACTTC.

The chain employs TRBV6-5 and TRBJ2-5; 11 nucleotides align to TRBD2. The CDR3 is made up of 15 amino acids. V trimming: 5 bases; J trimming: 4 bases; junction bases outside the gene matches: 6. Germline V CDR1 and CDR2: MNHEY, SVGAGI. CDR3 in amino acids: CASSPASGRRETQYF. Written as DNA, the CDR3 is TGTGCCAGCAGTCCCGCTAGCGGGAGGAGAGAGACCCAGTACTTC.

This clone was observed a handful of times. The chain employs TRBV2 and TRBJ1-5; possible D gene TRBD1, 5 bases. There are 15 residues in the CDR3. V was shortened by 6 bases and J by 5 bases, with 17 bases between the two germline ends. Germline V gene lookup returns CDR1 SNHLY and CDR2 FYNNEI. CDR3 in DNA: TGTGCCAGCAGCCGGGGACGGCGGGGGGATCAGCCCCAGCATTTT. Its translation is CASSRGRRGDQPQHF.

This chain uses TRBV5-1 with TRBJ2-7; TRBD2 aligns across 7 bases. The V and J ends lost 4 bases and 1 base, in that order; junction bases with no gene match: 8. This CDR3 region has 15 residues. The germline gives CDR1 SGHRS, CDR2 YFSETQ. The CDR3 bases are TGCGCCAGCAGCAACGGACTAGGCATTTCCTACGAGCAGTACTTC. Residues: CASSNGLGISYEQYF. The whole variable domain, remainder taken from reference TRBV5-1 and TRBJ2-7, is KAGVTQTPRYLIKTRGQQVTLSCSPISGHRSVSWYQQTPGQGLQFLFEYFSETQRNKGNFPGRFSGRQFSNSRSEMNVSTLELGDSALYLCASSNGLGISYEQYFGPGTRLTVT.

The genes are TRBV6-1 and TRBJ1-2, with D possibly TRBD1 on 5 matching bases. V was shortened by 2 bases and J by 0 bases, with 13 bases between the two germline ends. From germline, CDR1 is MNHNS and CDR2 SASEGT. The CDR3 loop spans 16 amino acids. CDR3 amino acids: CASSERRGPPNYGYTF. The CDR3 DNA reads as TGTGCCAGCAGTGAAAGGAGGGGCCCTCCTAACTATGGCTACACCTTC.

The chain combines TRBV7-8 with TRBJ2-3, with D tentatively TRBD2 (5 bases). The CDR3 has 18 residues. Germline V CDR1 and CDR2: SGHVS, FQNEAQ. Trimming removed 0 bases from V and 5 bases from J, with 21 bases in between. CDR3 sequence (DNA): TGTGCCAGCAGCTTAGCGCCCGGAGGAGGTATAGCTTTAGATACGCAGTATTTT. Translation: CASSLAPGGGIALDTQYF.

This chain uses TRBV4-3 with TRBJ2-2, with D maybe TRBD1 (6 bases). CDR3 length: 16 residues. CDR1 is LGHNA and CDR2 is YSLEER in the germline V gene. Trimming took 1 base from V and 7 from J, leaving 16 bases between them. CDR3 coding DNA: TGCGCCAGCAGCCAAGGTCTCCAGGGGCAAATCGGGGAGCTGTTTTTT. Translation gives CASSQGLQGQIGELFF.

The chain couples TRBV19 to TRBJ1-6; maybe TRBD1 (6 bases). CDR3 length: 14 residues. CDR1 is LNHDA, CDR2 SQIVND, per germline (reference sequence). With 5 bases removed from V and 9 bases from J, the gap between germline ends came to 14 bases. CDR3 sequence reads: CASSHRDNFSPLHF. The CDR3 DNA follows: TGTGCCAGTAGTCACAGGGACAACTTTTCACCCCTCCACTTT. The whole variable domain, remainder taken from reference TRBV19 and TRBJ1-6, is DGGITQSPKYLFRKEGQNVTLSCEQNLNHDAMYWYRQDPGQGLRLIYYSQIVNDFQKGDIAEGYSVSREKKESFPLTVTSAQKNPTAFYLCASSHRDNFSPLHFGNGTRLTVT.

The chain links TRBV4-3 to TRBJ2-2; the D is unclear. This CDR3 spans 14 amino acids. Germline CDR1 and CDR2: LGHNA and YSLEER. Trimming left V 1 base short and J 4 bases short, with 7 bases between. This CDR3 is CASSQGGFTGELFF. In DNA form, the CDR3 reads TGCGCCAGCAGCCAAGGCGGATTCACCGGGGAGCTGTTTTTT.

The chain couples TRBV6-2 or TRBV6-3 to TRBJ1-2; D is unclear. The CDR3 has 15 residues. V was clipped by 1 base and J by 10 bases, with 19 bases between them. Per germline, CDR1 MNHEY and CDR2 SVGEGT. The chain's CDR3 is CASSYYPGIHNFYTF. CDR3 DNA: TGTGCCAGCAGTTACTACCCCGGGATACACAACTTCTACACCTTC.

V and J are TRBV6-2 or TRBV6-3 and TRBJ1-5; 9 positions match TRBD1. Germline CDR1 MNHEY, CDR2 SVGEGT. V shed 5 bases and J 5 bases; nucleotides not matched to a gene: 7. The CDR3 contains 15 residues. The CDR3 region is CASSDPGQGYQPQHF. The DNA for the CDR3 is TGTGCCAGCAGTGATCCGGGACAGGGCTATCAGCCCCAGCATTTT.